A selection of T cell receptor beta chains follows, all from one sample in a study of blood T cell repertoires in COVID-19. This table comes from immunoSEQ multiplex PCR, and its TCRdb copy is limited to in-frame clones, with some not included. The top ten clones hold 0.95% to 1.5% of a sample with around 250,000 clones, approximately 90% of them seen once. The sample comprised PBMCs or T cells enriched from blood (not recorded which). The source is a middle-aged woman with acute COVID-19. Each CDR3 is given with its conserved first and last residue. Clone size, where shown, is once, few, many, or a class for clones that have expanded.

j_gene	abundance	v_gene	CDR3aa
TRBJ2-7	.	TRBV7-9	CASSLGLAGASEQYF
TRBJ2-5	.	TRBV7-9	CASSLTGTGGQETQYF
TRBJ1-5	.	TRBV28	CASILEGDGTAQHF
TRBJ1-4	.	TRBV24-1	CATSDPGGGTNEKLFF
TRBJ2-7	.	TRBV27	CASSLAVRTGSYEQYF
TRBJ2-1	.	TRBV7-9	CASSPRGLAGGPGQFF
TRBJ1-2	few	TRBV10-1	CASSEDRGYGYTF
TRBJ2-1	.	TRBV28	CASSFRGRAKNEQFF
TRBJ2-3	.	TRBV13	CATKRSGSSVDTQYF
TRBJ2-1	.	TRBV24-1	CATSDSTGQSSYNEQFF
TRBJ1-1	.	TRBV11-2	CASSLVYRGQNTEAFF
TRBJ2-3	.	TRBV2	CASRIFRQPDTQYF
TRBJ2-7	.	TRBV19	CASSIDLWISGTTYEQYF
TRBJ1-2	once	TRBV15	CATSLDRGLGGYTF
TRBJ2-2	.	TRBV5-1	CASSLDSMNTGELFF
TRBJ2-1	.	TRBV20-1	CSASLGGSREQFF
TRBJ2-1	.	TRBV5-1	CASSLEEEEFF
TRBJ1-3	few	TRBV27	CASSSNRVGGNTIYF
TRBJ2-1	.	TRBV18	CASSPNPTGEQFF
TRBJ1-5	.	TRBV7-2	CASSLDQGVQPQHF
TRBJ1-2	.	TRBV3-1/TRBV3-2	CASSQSSRAGGNYGYTF
TRBJ1-3	.	TRBV7-6	CASSLSLVGPASSGNTIYF
TRBJ2-1	.	TRBV27	CASGEAGLGVDEQFF
TRBJ1-6	.	TRBV2	CASSESGGQLPLHF
TRBJ2-1	.	TRBV12-3/TRBV12-4	CASSLLGWQFF
TRBJ1-2	.	TRBV28	CASSLLPWTGGGYTF
TRBJ2-1	.	TRBV30	CAWGGGNEQFF
TRBJ1-3	once	TRBV28	CASSKTGRSGNTIYF
TRBJ2-2	.	TRBV4-3	CASSSGQGKSGELFF
TRBJ2-7	.	TRBV7-8	CASSDGQSSYEQYF
TRBJ1-5	.	TRBV19	CASTPGEGGNQPQHF
TRBJ2-1	.	TRBV28	CASSPVDNEQFF
TRBJ2-1	.	TRBV28	CASSLRAGVQLNEQFF
TRBJ2-1	few	TRBV9	CASSADTSATSYNEQFF
TRBJ1-5	.	TRBV28	CASSLLGSYQPQHF
TRBJ1-1	.	TRBV2	CASSLQGAENTEAFF
TRBJ1-3	once	TRBV5-6	CASSSTGSSGNTIYF
TRBJ2-1	.	TRBV14	CASSLSGLASYNEQFF
TRBJ2-1	.	TRBV13	CASSPGQNQEQFF
TRBJ2-7	once	TRBV5-1	CASTRDRAYEQYF
TRBJ1-1	once	TRBV14	CASTQGLVTEAFF
TRBJ1-3	once	TRBV4-1	CASSPGSTSRSGNTIYF
TRBJ1-4	.	TRBV2	CASSRGGSATNEKLFF
TRBJ1-5	.	TRBV19	CASGQGVNQPQHF
TRBJ1-5	.	TRBV5-6	CASSLSTGGLGQPQHF
TRBJ1-1	.	TRBV28	CASTPNGSRKNTEAFF
TRBJ1-4	.	TRBV30	CAWSEQSGSKLFF
TRBJ1-3	few	TRBV6-1	CASSERVGRNGNTIYF
TRBJ2-7	.	TRBV7-9	CASSLRGGWGSSYEQYF
TRBJ2-6	.	TRBV30	CAWSRSGANVLTF
TRBJ2-1	.	TRBV18	CASSRGHGGSSYNEQFF
TRBJ2-3	.	TRBV10-3	CAIRGGSGIADTQYF
TRBJ1-1	.	TRBV18	CASSPQAKGPTEAFF
TRBJ2-3	.	TRBV28	CASSLSTSGTGLDTQYF
TRBJ2-3	.	TRBV11-3	CASSLGRSYTDTQYF
TRBJ2-1	.	TRBV7-3	CASSLQAGAYNEQFF
TRBJ2-1	.	TRBV18	CASSPPGRDNNEQFF
TRBJ1-2	.	TRBV6-5	CASRDRAANYGYTF
TRBJ2-2	.	TRBV7-9	CASSLALLAGGDTGELFF
TRBJ2-2	.	TRBV24-1	CATSDFRGYTGELFF